The 15 T cell receptor beta chains presented below share a single source sample, sequenced in a study of CD8 T cells in Susac syndrome. RNA totalling about 0.45 to 1 ug underwent reverse transcription with random hexamers. Via MiXCR, TCRdb re-called the immunoSEQ multiplex PCR reads, giving one row per CDR3 protein. The repertoire holds about 140,000 distinct CDR3 sequences, with 85% to 95% as singletons. The sequenced material came from CD4+ T cells from PBMCs. These receptors were obtained from a human donor with Susac syndrome.

The gene calls are TRBV18 and TRBJ2-3; D is tentatively TRBD1 or TRBD2 (5 bases each). Germline lookup yields CDR1 KGHSH and CDR2 LQKENI. The CDR3 contains 13 residues. Trimming removed 6 bases at V and 3 bases at J, with 10 bases between. CDR3: CASSRDRTDTQYF. DNA for the CDR3: TGTGCCAGCTCCAGGGACCGGACAGATACGCAGTATTTT.

This chain uses TRBV29-1 with TRBJ2-6; D perhaps matches TRBD2 (6 bases). V gave up 7 bases and J gave up 2 bases, with 18 bases separating them. The germline V gene has CDR1 SQVTM and CDR2 ANQGSEA. The CDR3 loop spans 16 amino acids. The CDR3 spells CSARGIWGTGANVLTF. As DNA, the CDR3 is TGCAGCGCTCGGGGGATTTGGGGAACTGGGGCCAACGTCCTGACTTTC.

This clonotype was recorded only once. This chain links TRBV10-1 with TRBJ1-2; D is uncertain. V lost 3 bases, J lost 5 bases, and 10 bases lay in between. This CDR3 has 13 amino acids. Looked up from germline, CDR1 is WNHNN and CDR2 is SYGVQD (reference sequence). The CDR3 spells CASSDNSRYGYTF. CDR3 sequence (DNA): TGCGCCAGCAGTGATAACTCGAGATATGGCTACACCTTC.

The V call is TRBV28, the J call TRBJ2-3, with a tentative D call TRBD2 (6 bases). Trimming stripped 5 bases from V and 2 bases from J, with 11 bases between. Germline loops: CDR1 MDHEN, CDR2 SYDVKM. This CDR3 contains 14 residues. This CDR3 reads CASSTGLNTDTQYF. The CDR3 DNA reads as TGTGCCAGCAGTACGGGACTTAACACAGATACGCAGTATTTT. Looking up the rest from reference TRBV28 and TRBJ2-3 gives the full variable domain: DVKVTQSSRYLVKRTGEKVFLECVQDMDHENMFWYRQDPGLGLRLIYFSYDVKMKEKGDIPEGYSVSREKKERFSLILESASTNQTSMYLCASSTGLNTDTQYFGPGTRLTVL.

The chain combines TRBV2 with TRBJ1-5, with D unresolved. V gave up 8 bases and J gave up 4 bases, with 15 bases separating them. This CDR3 region has 14 residues. CDR1 and CDR2 (germline): SNHLY, FYNNEI. CDR3 sequence: CASGGGLGNQPQHF. The DNA of the CDR3 is TGTGCCAGCGGCGGAGGGCTGGGGAATCAGCCCCAGCATTTT.

The CDR3 here is CATSRGRAGDTQYF. The CDR3 DNA follows: TGTGCCACCAGCCGCGGGAGGGCCGGCGATACGCAGTATTTT. The chain links TRBV15 to TRBJ2-3; 9 nucleotides match TRBD2. CDR1 and CDR2 (germline): LNHNV, YYDKDF (reference sequence). Trimming at V came to 5 bases and at J to 6 bases, leaving 6 bases not matched to a gene. The CDR3 has 14 amino acids.

CDR3 sequence reads: CASVRDNEQFF. The CDR3, as DNA: TGTGCCAGCGTGAGGGACAATGAGCAGTTCTTC. The chain carries TRBV2 and TRBJ2-1, with D perhaps TRBD2 (5 bases). Trimming cost V 8 bases and J 5 bases, with 7 bases left between them. In germline, CDR1 is SNHLY, CDR2 FYNNEI. This CDR3 has 11 amino acids.

In its sample, this clonotype was seen once. CDR3 in DNA: TGTGCCAGCAGCGTAGACGGCTTCGGGACAGGGCCGAACACTGAAGCTTTCTTT. Translation gives CASSVDGFGTGPNTEAFF. The chain employs TRBV9 and TRBJ1-1; TRBD1 agrees at 9 bases. V lost 0 bases, J lost 1 base, and 10 bases stayed unmatched. Germline-derived CDR1 and CDR2 are SGDLS and YYNGEE. The CDR3 runs to 18 residues.

The gene calls are TRBV20-1 and TRBJ2-3; D may be TRBD1 or TRBD2 (6 bases each). CDR3 length: 15 amino acids. Trimming took 3 bases from V and 0 from J, leaving 13 bases between them. Germline loops: CDR1 DFQATT, CDR2 SNEGSKA (reference sequence). The CDR3: CSASSWGASTDTQYF. CDR3 nucleotide sequence: TGCAGTGCTAGTTCTTGGGGGGCAAGCACAGATACGCAGTATTTT.

This clonotype was seen once. The chain uses TRBV20-1 and TRBJ1-5, with D perhaps TRBD1 (6 bases). The V end was cut by 4 bases, the J end by 7 bases, with 14 bases between. The CDR3 is made up of 13 amino acids. Germline CDR1 and CDR2: DFQATT and SNEGSKA (reference sequence). CDR3 in amino acids: CSATKGGNQPQHF. The CDR3 bases are TGCAGTGCTACAAAGGGGGGGAACCAGCCCCAGCATTTT.

The chain is built from TRBV2 and TRBJ1-2, with TRBD1 as a possible D gene (6 bases). In germline, CDR1 is SNHLY, CDR2 FYNNEI. There are 13 residues in the CDR3. With 1 base removed from V and 8 bases from J, the gap between germline ends came to 11 bases. As DNA, the CDR3 is TGTGCCAGCAGTGAAGTTGCAGGGGTCGGCTACACCTTC. It yields the protein CASSEVAGVGYTF.

The rearrangement uses TRBV11-2 and TRBJ1-5; TRBD1 agrees at 8 bases. Germline CDR1 is SGHAT and CDR2 is FQNNGV. V shed 5 bases, J shed 7 bases, and the junction held 13 bases outside the gene matches. The CDR3 extends over 16 amino acids. The CDR3 is CASSPGPGGSGQPQHF. CDR3 bases: TGTGCCAGCAGCCCCGGGCCAGGGGGCTCAGGGCAGCCCCAGCATTTT. Full variable domain (rest looked up from reference TRBV11-2 and TRBJ1-5): EAGVAQSPRYKIIEKRQSVAFWCNPISGHATLYWYQQILGQGPKLLIQFQNNGVVDDSQLPKDRFSAERLKGVDSTLKIQPAKLEDSAVYLCASSPGPGGSGQPQHFGDGTRLSIL.

The sample holds one count of this clonotype. This sequence joins TRBV5-1 and TRBJ1-1; tentatively, D is TRBD1 (5 bases). The CDR3 is 14 amino acids. Germline CDR1 and CDR2: SGHRS and YFSETQ. Trimming stripped 2 bases from V and 3 bases from J, with 11 bases between. For the CDR3, the DNA is TGCGCCAGCAGCTTACCGGGACTGGACACTGAAGCTTTCTTT. Residues: CASSLPGLDTEAFF.

This chain links TRBV5-1 with TRBJ2-5, with 10 nucleotides matching TRBD2. The CDR3 sequence is 14 residues long. Germline CDR1 reads SGHRS; CDR2 reads YFSETQ. The junction had 1 base not matched to a gene; V was cut back by 1 base and J by 4 bases. The CDR3 region is CASSLTSGTETQYF. CDR3 DNA sequence: TGCGCCAGCAGCTTGACTAGCGGGACAGAGACCCAGTACTTC.

The chain uses TRBV15 and TRBJ1-5, with 8 bases identical to TRBD1. CDR3 length: 14 amino acids. The germline gives CDR1 LNHNV, CDR2 YYDKDF (reference sequence). After removal of 5 bases from V and 8 bases from J, the junction contained 8 bases not matched to a gene. CDR3 region: CATSPGTGGKPQHF. DNA for the CDR3: TGTGCCACCAGCCCCGGGACAGGCGGAAAGCCCCAGCATTTT.